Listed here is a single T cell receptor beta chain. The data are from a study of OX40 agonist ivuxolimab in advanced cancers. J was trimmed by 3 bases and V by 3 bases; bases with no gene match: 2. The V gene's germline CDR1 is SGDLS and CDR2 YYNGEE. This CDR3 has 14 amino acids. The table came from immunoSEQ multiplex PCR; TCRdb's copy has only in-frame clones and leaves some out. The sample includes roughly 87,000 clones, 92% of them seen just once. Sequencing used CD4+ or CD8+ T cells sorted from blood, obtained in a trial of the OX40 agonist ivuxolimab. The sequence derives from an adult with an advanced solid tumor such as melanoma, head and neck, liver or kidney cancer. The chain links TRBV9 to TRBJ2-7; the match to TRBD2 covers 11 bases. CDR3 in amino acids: CASSASGGHYEQYF. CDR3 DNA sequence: TGTGCCAGCAGCGCTAGCGGGGGGCACTACGAGCAGTACTTC. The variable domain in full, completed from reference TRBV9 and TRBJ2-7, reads DSGVTQTPKHLITATGQRVTLRCSPRSGDLSVYWYQQSLDQGLQFLIQYYNGEERAKGNILERFSAQQFPDLHSELNLSSLELGDSALYFCASSASGGHYEQYFGPGTRLTVT.